This TCR beta chain was documented in a study of cytomegalovirus exposure and HLA in healthy donors. Study-wide points: Across donors, presence/absence analyses took sequencing depth to be roughly uniform.

As concerns this clone: What it binds is unknown.

CDR1 GTSNPN and CDR2 SVGIG come from the germline V gene (reference sequence). The V and J ends lost 2 bases and 0 bases, in that order; junction bases with no gene match: 7. The CDR3 runs 16 residues. Amplification used 60 Vbeta primers and 13 Jbeta primers. The protocol was immunoSEQ multiplex PCR, while the TCRdb copy is restricted to in-frame clones and leaves out a portion. This sample yields roughly 100,000 clones, of which 65% to 80% are seen a single time; around 3% belongs to the top ten. The origin of this receptor is a male donor in good health and CMV-seropositive. Source material: PBMCs. The rearrangement joins TRBV30 to TRBJ2-1; 7 bases are shared with TRBD1. In DNA, the CDR3 is TGTGCCTGGAGTAGGGGGCGGAGGAGCTCCTACAATGAGCAGTTCTTC. This encodes CAWSRGRRSSYNEQFF.